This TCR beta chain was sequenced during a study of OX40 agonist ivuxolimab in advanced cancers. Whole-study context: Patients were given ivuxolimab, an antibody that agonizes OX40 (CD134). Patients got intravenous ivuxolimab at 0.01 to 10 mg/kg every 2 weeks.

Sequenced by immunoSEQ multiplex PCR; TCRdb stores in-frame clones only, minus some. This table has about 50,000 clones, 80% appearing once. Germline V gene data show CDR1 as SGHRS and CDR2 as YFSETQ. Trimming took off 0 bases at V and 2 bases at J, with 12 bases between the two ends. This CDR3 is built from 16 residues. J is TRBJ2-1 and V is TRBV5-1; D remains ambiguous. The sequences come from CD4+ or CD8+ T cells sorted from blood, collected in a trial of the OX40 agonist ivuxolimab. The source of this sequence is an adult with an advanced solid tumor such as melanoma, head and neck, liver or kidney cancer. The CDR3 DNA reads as TGCGCCAGCAGCTTGGCCAGGAGCACAGCCTACAATGAGCAGTTCTTC. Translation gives CASSLARSTAYNEQFF.